These 30 T cell receptor beta chains were all obtained from the same sample, sequenced in a study of T-cell memory formation after mild COVID-19. TCRdb called the 5' RACE reads again in MiXCR, with one record for every CDR3 protein. Here the sample spans some 260,000 distinct CDR3 sequences, roughly 15% being singletons. Sequencing input: PBMCs or a T cell subset sorted from them (not recorded which). These TCRs come from a man aged 18 to 29 who had mild COVID-19 (a few samples of this study predate the infection). Cell type and time point are not known.

This clonotype was counted a few times. This rearrangement joins TRBV5-1 to TRBJ2-5; 7 bases fit TRBD1. J gave up 0 bases and V 3 bases, and 2 bases lay outside the gene matches. Germline V gene data show CDR1 as SGHRS and CDR2 as YFSETQ. The CDR3 covers 14 residues. This CDR3 is CASSWDSNQETQYF. CDR3 coding DNA: TGCGCCAGCAGCTGGGACAGCAACCAAGAGACCCAGTACTTC.

There are a few counts of this clonotype. The chain is built from TRBV6-5 and TRBJ1-1; D ambiguous. Per germline, CDR1 MNHEY and CDR2 SVGAGI. This CDR3 is built from 13 residues. Trimming stripped 2 bases from V and 0 bases from J, with 4 bases between. The DNA of the CDR3 is TGTGCCAGCAGTTACCTTATGAACACTGAAGCTTTCTTT. Translation: CASSYLMNTEAFF.

This sequence joins TRBV7-2 and TRBJ2-1; either TRBD1 or TRBD2 may fit D (6 bases each). From germline, CDR1 is SGHTA and CDR2 FQGNSA. This CDR3 comprises 15 residues. V was shortened by 5 bases and J by 0 bases, with 11 bases between the two germline ends. CDR3 region: CASSGGPISYNEQFF. CDR3 in DNA: TGTGCCAGCAGCGGGGGGCCGATCTCCTACAATGAGCAGTTCTTC.

The table lists this clonotype with a few counts. The CDR3, as DNA: TGTGCCAGTACCTCACAGGGTCGGGATCAGCCCCAGCATTTT. Protein: CASTSQGRDQPQHF. This rearrangement joins TRBV19 to TRBJ1-5; tentatively, D is TRBD1 (6 bases). V was clipped by 7 bases and J by 5 bases, with 15 bases between them. This CDR3 comprises 14 residues. Germline values: CDR1 LNHDA, CDR2 SQIVND (reference sequence).

This clonotype occurred a few times. This sequence joins TRBV11-2 and TRBJ2-7, with TRBD1 matching over 7 bases. The CDR3 has 16 residues. Germline V gene data show CDR1 as SGHAT and CDR2 as FQNNGV. J gave up 7 bases and V 4 bases, and 16 bases lay outside the gene matches. DNA for the CDR3: TGTGCCAGCAGCTCGCCGGGCGAGGGGGCGATGGGAGAGCAGTACTTC. Protein: CASSSPGEGAMGEQYF.

The chain joins TRBV11-2 to TRBJ2-5, with D possibly being TRBD1 or TRBD2 (5 bases each). Trimming left V 3 bases short and J 4 bases short, with 15 bases between. Germline-derived CDR1 and CDR2 are SGHAT and FQNNGV. The CDR3 loop spans 15 amino acids. This chain's CDR3 is CASSFPRARGETQYF. The CDR3 DNA is TGTGCCAGCAGCTTCCCCAGGGCTCGGGGAGAGACCCAGTACTTC.

This chain uses TRBV5-4 with TRBJ2-5, with D possibly being TRBD2 (6 bases). The CDR3 is made up of 14 amino acids. The V gene's germline CDR1 is SGHNT and CDR2 YYREEE (reference sequence). Trimming left V 4 bases short and J 2 bases short, with 12 bases between. The DNA for the CDR3 is TGTGCCAGCAGCAGAGTGGGGAGGCAAGAGACCCAGTACTTC. Translating gives CASSRVGRQETQYF. The full variable domain, rest sourced from reference TRBV5-4 and TRBJ2-5, is ETGVTQSPTHLIKTRGQQVTLRCSSQSGHNTVSWYQQALGQGPQFIFQYYREEENGRGNFPPRFSGLQFPNYSSELNVNALELDDSALYLCASSRVGRQETQYFGPGTRLLVL.

The V gene is TRBV7-2, the J gene TRBJ1-1; D gene unclear. The CDR3 is made up of 15 amino acids. Trimming pared 1 base from V and 3 bases from J, leaving 12 bases between. Per the germline V gene, CDR1 is SGHTA and CDR2 is FQGNSA. CDR3 coding DNA: TGTGCCAGCAGCTTAGTTACGGCCGACCACACTGAAGCTTTCTTT. As protein: CASSLVTADHTEAFF. The full variable domain, completed using reference TRBV7-2 and TRBJ1-1, is GAGVSQSPSNKVTEKGKDVELRCDPISGHTALYWYRQSLGQGLEFLIYFQGNSAPDKSGLPSDRFSAERTGGSVSTLTIQRTQQEDSAVYLCASSLVTADHTEAFFGQGTRLTVV.

This clonotype came up a few times. The chain joins TRBV7-9 to TRBJ2-3; D is unclear. There are 15 residues in the CDR3. Per germline, CDR1 SEHNR and CDR2 FQNEAQ (reference sequence). Trimming left V 1 base short and J 2 bases short, with 10 bases between. The CDR3 reads CASSLGLGYTDTQYF. CDR3 sequence (DNA): TGTGCCAGCAGCTTAGGGCTCGGGTACACAGATACGCAGTATTTT.

This clonotype was seen a few times. The chain has TRBV7-6 and TRBJ1-2, with 8 bases aligning to TRBD1. V lost 4 bases, J lost 4 bases, and 5 bases stayed unmatched. CDR1 is SGHVS and CDR2 is FNYEAQ in the germline V gene. The CDR3 consists of 14 residues. The CDR3 nucleotides are TGTGCCAGCAGCTCCGGGACAGGCACCTATGGCTACACCTTC. Its protein is CASSSGTGTYGYTF.

This clonotype turned up a few times. The chain has TRBV3-1 and TRBJ2-1; 15 bases line up with TRBD2. CDR1 and CDR2 (germline): LGHDT, YNNKEL (reference sequence). With V trimmed by 10 bases and J by 8 bases, 3 bases remained unmatched. This CDR3 is built from 13 residues. The CDR3 here is CATGLAGGDEQFF. CDR3 bases: TGTGCCACCGGACTAGCGGGGGGGGATGAGCAGTTCTTC.

The V and J genes are TRBV28 and TRBJ2-7, with TRBD1 matching over 8 bases. The germline V gene has CDR1 MDHEN and CDR2 SYDVKM. J gave up 4 bases and V 4 bases, and 9 bases lay outside the gene matches. The CDR3 is made up of 15 amino acids. The CDR3 DNA sequence: TGTGCCAGCAGTTCATCCGGGACAGGTCGGTACGAGCAGTACGTC. Translating it yields CASSSSGTGRYEQYV.

This clonotype was counted many times. The V gene is TRBV5-1, the J gene TRBJ2-4; D might be TRBD1 or TRBD2, each matching 6 bases. V shed 4 bases and J shed 7 bases, with 12 bases lying between them. CDR1 and CDR2 from the germline V gene are SGHRS and YFSETQ. The CDR3 spans 13 residues. The CDR3 loop reads CASSPGEVNIQYF. CDR3 sequence (DNA): TGCGCCAGCAGCCCAGGGGAGGTCAACATTCAGTACTTC.

The chain carries TRBV20-1 and TRBJ1-2; D is unresolved. The ends were cut back, 3 bases at V and 4 bases at J, with 12 bases in the middle. This CDR3 contains 13 residues. Germline assignment: CDR1 DFQATT and CDR2 SNEGSKA (reference sequence). The CDR3 region is CSASSPTGYGYTF. CDR3 bases: TGCAGTGCTAGCTCACCCACGGGCTATGGCTACACCTTC.

This clonotype was seen only a few times. The gene calls are TRBV3-1 and TRBJ2-1; D ambiguous. This CDR3 has 13 residues. Per germline, CDR1 LGHDT and CDR2 YNNKEL (reference sequence). Trimming left V 1 base short and J 12 bases short, with 13 bases between. For the CDR3, the DNA is TGTGCCAGCAGCCAAGCCCTCCTCGCCGGGCAGTTCTTC. It specifies CASSQALLAGQFF.

This clonotype showed up just a few times. The chain is built from TRBV11-2 and TRBJ1-1; the match to TRBD1 covers 7 bases. This CDR3 has 13 amino acids. V lost 4 bases, J lost 11 bases, and 10 bases stayed unmatched. CDR1 is SGHAT and CDR2 is FQNNGV in the germline V gene. CDR3 residues: CASSSTQGGYAFF. In DNA form, the CDR3 reads TGTGCCAGCAGCTCTACACAAGGGGGCTACGCTTTCTTT.

The V call is TRBV5-6, the J call TRBJ2-7; 7 bases fit TRBD1. V was pared by 3 bases and J by 7 bases, with 10 bases of the junction left unmatched. This CDR3 spans 14 amino acids. Looked up from germline, CDR1 is SGHDT and CDR2 is YYEEEE. The CDR3 sequence is CASSSAGTAREQYV. In DNA, the CDR3 is TGTGCCAGCAGCTCTGCCGGGACAGCAAGGGAGCAGTACGTC.

The chain combines TRBV7-9 with TRBJ1-4; D possibly corresponds to TRBD1 (6 bases). V was pared by 3 bases and J by 3 bases, with 11 bases between. Germline V CDR1 and CDR2: SEHNR, FQNEAQ (reference sequence). The CDR3 loop spans 15 amino acids. The CDR3 DNA is TGTGCCAGCAGCTTCCAGGGGACCCCTAATGAAAAACTGTTTTTT. Encoded protein: CASSFQGTPNEKLFF.

The V call is TRBV20-1, the J call TRBJ1-2, with D possibly matching TRBD1 (5 bases). CDR1 and CDR2 from the germline V gene are DFQATT and SNEGSKA (reference sequence). CDR3 length: 9 residues. CDR3 protein: CRAARGDTF. CDR3 DNA: TGCAGAGCCGCCCGGGGGGACACCTTC.

At least ten counts were recorded for this clonotype. The rearrangement joins TRBV7-2 to TRBJ2-2; TRBD2 matches 9 bases. The ends lost 1 base at V and 4 bases at J; junction bases unmatched: 4. Germline V gene sequence: CDR1 SGHTA, CDR2 FQGNSA. The CDR3 totals 16 residues. CDR3 residues: CASSLVAGGGTGELFF. The CDR3 DNA follows: TGTGCCAGCAGCTTAGTGGCGGGGGGGGGCACCGGGGAGCTGTTTTTT.

This rearrangement joins TRBV29-1 to TRBJ2-3; TRBD1 or TRBD2 may be the D gene (5 bases each). V was pared by 4 bases and J by 4 bases, with 21 bases between. The CDR3 consists of 16 residues. From germline, CDR1 is SQVTM and CDR2 ANQGSEA. DNA of the CDR3: TGCAGCGTTGTAACCGGGCAGGGAGTAGGGGCAGATACGCAGTATTTT. Its translation is CSVVTGQGVGADTQYF.

There are a few counts of this clonotype. The J gene is TRBJ1-2, the V gene TRBV28; D is perhaps TRBD1 (6 bases). Between the trimmed V and J ends, which lost 5 bases and 0 bases, there was a span of 16 bases. The CDR3 has 16 amino acids. The germline V gene has CDR1 MDHEN and CDR2 SYDVKM. The CDR3 loop is CASSETGRLANYGYTF. DNA for the CDR3: TGTGCCAGCAGTGAAACAGGGAGGTTGGCTAACTATGGCTACACCTTC.

This chain's CDR3 is CAISGGGGTDTQYF. The CDR3 DNA is TGTGCCATCAGTGGCGGGGGAGGGACAGATACGCAGTATTTT. The V call is TRBV10-3, the J call TRBJ2-3, with TRBD2 matching over 7 bases. Germline CDR1 and CDR2: ENHRY and SYGVKD. V lost 4 bases, J lost 3 bases, and 4 bases stayed unmatched. The CDR3 contains 14 residues.

The chain is built from TRBV7-2 and TRBJ1-5, with unresolved D. From germline, CDR1 is SGHTA and CDR2 FQGNSA. Trimming left V 3 bases short and J 5 bases short, with 11 bases between. This CDR3 is 14 amino acids long. The CDR3, as DNA: TGTGCCAGCAGCTTGGCAGGCAGAGATCAGCCCCAGCATTTT. Translated: CASSLAGRDQPQHF.

This clonotype was picked up a small number of times. This chain connects TRBV23-1 to TRBJ2-7, with D possibly being TRBD1 (6 bases). TRBV23-1 is assigned to the ORF class and has an uncertain function. V was pared by 7 bases and J by 7 bases, with 14 bases between. CDR3 size: 12 residues. CDR3 amino acids: CASISGVCEQYF. CDR3 bases: TGCGCCAGCATTTCAGGGGTCTGTGAGCAGTACTTC.

This clonotype was picked up a small number of times. This chain uses TRBV5-1 with TRBJ1-1; 8 positions agree with TRBD1. This CDR3 region has 14 residues. CDR1 is SGHRS, CDR2 YFSETQ, per germline. Trimming took 0 bases from V and 8 from J; bases not matched to a gene: 6. Here the CDR3 reads CASSLGQGASEAFF. The CDR3 coding sequence is TGCGCCAGCAGCTTGGGCCAGGGGGCTTCCGAAGCTTTCTTT.

This clonotype showed up many times. The J gene is TRBJ2-4, the V gene TRBV20-1; TRBD1 agrees at 10 bases. The CDR3 is made up of 14 amino acids. Germline CDR1 reads DFQATT; CDR2 reads SNEGSKA (reference sequence). V shed 1 base, J shed 11 bases, and the junction held 8 bases outside the gene matches. The CDR3 protein is CSARGGQGGRLQYF. CDR3 coding DNA: TGCAGTGCTAGAGGCGGACAGGGGGGACGGCTTCAGTACTTC.

This clonotype was recorded many times. The DNA for the CDR3 is TGTGCCAGCAGCTCCGAGAATGGTGGCTACACCTTC. Translated: CASSSENGGYTF. The chain recombines TRBV7-9 with TRBJ1-2; D is uncertain. CDR3 length: 12 residues. V shed 4 bases and J shed 7 bases, with 10 bases lying between them. CDR1 and CDR2 from the germline V gene are SEHNR and FQNEAQ (reference sequence).

This clonotype was counted a few times. The chain has TRBV7-9 and TRBJ2-5; no clear D. The germline CDR1 and CDR2 sequences are SEHNR and FQNEAQ (reference sequence). V dropped 5 bases and J dropped 4 bases, with 14 bases sitting between them. The CDR3 totals 14 residues. Here the CDR3 reads CASSLGLVAETQYF. The CDR3 nucleotides read TGTGCCAGCAGCCTAGGCCTAGTTGCAGAGACCCAGTACTTC. Supplemented by reference TRBV7-9 and TRBJ2-5, the full variable domain reads DTGVSQNPRHKITKRGQNVTFRCDPISEHNRLYWYRQTLGQGPEFLTYFQNEAQLEKSRLLSDRFSAERPKGSFSTLEIQRTEQGDSAMYLCASSLGLVAETQYFGPGTRLLVL.

The CDR3 DNA reads TGCAGTGCTAGTGCCCTAGCGGGGGGCTCCTACAATGAGCAGTTCTTC. It is translated as CSASALAGGSYNEQFF. The chain employs TRBV20-1 and TRBJ2-1; TRBD2 aligns across 11 bases. J was trimmed by 0 bases and V by 3 bases; bases with no gene match: 4. Germline CDR1 DFQATT, CDR2 SNEGSKA (reference sequence). This CDR3 spans 16 amino acids.